Shown below are 2 T cell receptor beta chains from a single sample sequenced in a study of blood T cell repertoires in COVID-19. TCRdb's table, derived via immunoSEQ multiplex PCR, lists solely in-frame clones and lacks some. The sample has around 100,000 clones; around 83% are singletons. Input material: peripheral blood. The source is a middle-aged man with acute or convalescent COVID-19.

CDR3 protein: CASSLLGANTEAFF. CDR3 coding DNA: TGTGCCAGCAGCTTATTAGGGGCTAACACTGAAGCTTTCTTT. The V and J genes are TRBV11-2 and TRBJ1-1, with D possibly matching TRBD1 (5 bases). In germline, CDR1 is SGHAT, CDR2 FQNNGV. Trimming took off 2 bases at V and 2 bases at J, with 9 bases between the two ends. The CDR3 is 14 residues long.

This sequence joins TRBV6-5 and TRBJ2-7; 8 positions match TRBD2. The length of the CDR3 is 15 residues. The germline V gene has CDR1 MNHEY and CDR2 SVGAGI. With 2 bases clipped from V and 0 bases from J, the junction kept 3 bases outside the gene matches. CDR3 DNA: TGTGCCAGCAGTTACATAGCGGGGAGCTCCTACGAGCAGTACTTC. This sequence encodes CASSYIAGSSYEQYF.